This T cell receptor (beta chain) was found in a study of memory CD4+ T cells and cytomegalovirus serostatus. Details on this clone: Its target is unknown.

The sort gate was single viable CD3+CD4+CD8-CD45RO+ cells for memory CD4+ T cells. Donors' CMV status reflects serum IgG against pp150, pp28, p38, p52. The study, taken as a whole, reports: Suggested: most of the CMV-linked TCR signature lies in CD4+ memory cells. Of 150 to 200 reported CMV TCRbeta sequences, roughly 70 were found in memory CD4+ repertoires.

CDR3 length: 13 amino acids. The germline V and J ends were trimmed by 5 bases and 6 bases, with 11 bases remaining between them. The germline gives CDR1 SNHLY, CDR2 FYNNEI. Assay used: immunoSEQ multiplex PCR; TCRdb lists only in-frame clones, some missing. This table holds tens of thousands of clones, about 70% found once. V and J are TRBV2 and TRBJ1-5; D is uncertain. The sequence was obtained from an adult in good health and CMV-seropositive. Material for sequencing was memory CD4+ T cells from blood. CDR3 coding DNA: TGTGCCAGCAGTCCCGACCTCGGTCAGCCCCAGCATTTT. This codes for CASSPDLGQPQHF.